This record concerns one T cell receptor (beta chain) sequence. The antigen is not known. The template was RNA from unsorted bulk tissue. The record originates from a study of tumor and adjacent non-tumor tissue in lung cancer. Looking at the study overall: Stage I to III disease affected 9 to 10 men and about 5 women aged roughly 31 to 85. On average, productive TCRbeta reads reached about 4.17 million per sample. Broader study findings: Top 100 clones took a larger repertoire share in normal lung. TCR diversity was significantly greater in tumor than normal lung tissue.

A modified ARM-PCR protocol with three rounds of nested PCR amplified TCRbeta. TCRdb re-called the multiplex PCR reads with MiXCR, one entry per CDR3 protein. Found here are under 100,000 distinct CDR3 sequences, about two thirds of them singletons; the top ten hold roughly 12%. Germline assignment: CDR1 MGHRA and CDR2 YSYEKL. CDR3 length equals 16 residues. V gave up 0 bases and J gave up 1 base, with 13 bases separating them. The chain combines TRBV4-1 with TRBJ2-7; tentatively, D is TRBD1 (5 bases). The sample consisted of lung tumor tissue. The TCR sequence derives from a woman between 65 and 79 years old with non-small cell lung cancer. For the CDR3, the DNA is TGCGCCAGCAGCCAAGATTTGTGGGGCAAGTCCTACGAGCAGTACTTC. Encoded protein: CASSQDLWGKSYEQYF.